This T cell receptor beta chain appears in the sequencing data of a study of CD8+CD57+ T cells in acquired aplastic anemia. About the research overall: An average of about 10.8 million reads for CD4+ cells was obtained from healthy donors. Overall study results and limits: Patients and controls shared some 29 CD8+ CDR3 sequences, which appeared highly expressed in patients and within their immunodominant clones.

Genomic DNA served as template for TCR beta VDJ and CDR3 profiling. TCRdb reanalysed the reads using MiXCR and keeps one entry per CDR3 protein. The data contain 68,000 or so distinct CDR3 sequences, 54% of them singletons. The CDR3 has 13 residues. Losses at the gene ends were 10 bases for V and 2 bases for J; bases not matched to a gene: 7. Germline loops: CDR1 SGHVS, CDR2 FQNEAQ. With regard to this clonotype: Its antigen is as yet unknown.

Sequenced: sorted CD4+, CD8+, or CD8+CD57+ T cells (not recorded which) from PBMCs. The chain links TRBV7-8 to TRBJ2-7; TRBD1 matches at 8 bases. This TCR was recovered from a human donor in good health, serving as a control. CDR3 sequence: CATSQGAAYEQYF. The DNA of the CDR3 is TGTGCCACCTCCCAGGGGGCCGCCTACGAGCAGTACTTC.